This section outlines one T cell receptor (beta chain) sequence together with its context. TCRdb reprocessed the 5' RACE reads via MiXCR and lists one record per CDR3 protein. The data contain roughly 55,000 distinct CDR3 sequences, approximately 24% of them singletons. The V gene's germline CDR1 is SQVTM and CDR2 ANQGSEA. The CDR3 runs 13 residues. The junction had 5 bases not matched to a gene; V was cut back by 7 bases and J by 1 base. The sequenced sample consisted of tumor-infiltrating naive CD4+ T cells sorted from the breast tumor. Subset specified: naive CD4+ T cells, CD4+CD45RA+CD25-. The sequence derives from a female donor with breast cancer. V gene TRBV29-1 combines with J gene TRBJ1-1, with TRBD1 identical over 8 bases. The DNA for the CDR3 is TGCAGCGCCGAGGACAGGGAGAACACTGAAGCTTTCTTT. As protein: CSAEDRENTEAFF.